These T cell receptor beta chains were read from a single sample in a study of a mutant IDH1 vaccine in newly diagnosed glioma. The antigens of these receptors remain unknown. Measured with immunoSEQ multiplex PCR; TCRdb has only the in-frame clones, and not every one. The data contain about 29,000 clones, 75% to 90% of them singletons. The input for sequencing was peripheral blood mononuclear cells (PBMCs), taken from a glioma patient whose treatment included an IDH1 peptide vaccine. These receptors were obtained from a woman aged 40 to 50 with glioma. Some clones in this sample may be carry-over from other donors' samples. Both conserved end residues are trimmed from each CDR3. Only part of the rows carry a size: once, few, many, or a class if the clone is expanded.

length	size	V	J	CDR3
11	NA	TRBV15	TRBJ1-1	ATTQGGVTEAF
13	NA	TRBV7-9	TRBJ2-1	ASSLRDGGVNEQF
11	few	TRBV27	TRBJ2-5	ASSSGFQETQY
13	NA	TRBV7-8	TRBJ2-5	ASSYPWGGGETQY
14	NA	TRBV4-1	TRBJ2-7	ASSQDAFGRLYEQY
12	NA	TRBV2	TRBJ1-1	ASSVQGANTEAF
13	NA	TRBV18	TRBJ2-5	ASSPQGARSETQY
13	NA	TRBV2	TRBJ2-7	ASSPGGGAGSHQY
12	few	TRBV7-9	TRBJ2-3	AINPGGATDTQY
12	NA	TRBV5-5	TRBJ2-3	ASIAPQSTDTQY
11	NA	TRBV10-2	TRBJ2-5	ASRVGGVETQY
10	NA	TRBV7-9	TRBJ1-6	ASSLEASPLH
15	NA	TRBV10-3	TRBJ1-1	AISESAPGRLNTEAF
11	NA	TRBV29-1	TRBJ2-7	SVLSPVGDNPH
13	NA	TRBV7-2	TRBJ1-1	ASSYRTVRNTEAF
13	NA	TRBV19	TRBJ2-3	ASSSLAGATDTQY
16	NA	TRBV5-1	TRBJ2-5	ASSLENIGPPGGETQY
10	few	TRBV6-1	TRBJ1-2	ASSVTSRGYT
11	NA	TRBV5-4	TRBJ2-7	ASSLHGTYEQY
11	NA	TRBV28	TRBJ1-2	ASSLARGVGYT
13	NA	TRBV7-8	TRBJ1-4	ASSLVGTGNEKLF
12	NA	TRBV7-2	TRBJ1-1	ASSLNRADTEAF
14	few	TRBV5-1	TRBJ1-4	ASSQGTMTTNEKLF
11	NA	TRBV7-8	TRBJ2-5	ASSLGLRETQY
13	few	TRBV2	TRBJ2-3	ASSPTGGGTDTQY
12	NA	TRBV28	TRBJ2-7	ASSSQGFPYEQY
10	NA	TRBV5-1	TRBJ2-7	ASSLKGVGQY
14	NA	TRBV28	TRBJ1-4	ASSIYPGGTNEKLF
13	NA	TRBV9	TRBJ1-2	ASSKRQGIDYGYT
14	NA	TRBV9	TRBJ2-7	ASSVDGAGSAYEQY
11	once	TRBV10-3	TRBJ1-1	AISESDNTEAF
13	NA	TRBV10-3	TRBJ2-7	AISPGQGVVYEQY